This passage covers 27 T cell receptor beta chains from one sample sequenced in a study of OX40 agonist ivuxolimab in advanced cancers. Assay: immunoSEQ multiplex PCR; the TCRdb copy retains only in-frame clones and omits some. The sample includes about 41,000 clones, 70% to 90% of them seen just once. Sequencing used CD4+ or CD8+ T cells sorted from blood, obtained in a trial of the OX40 agonist ivuxolimab. The origin of the receptors is an adult with an advanced solid tumor such as melanoma, head and neck, liver or kidney cancer.

This chain joins TRBV5-1 and TRBJ1-4; unclear D gene. Trimming pared 1 base from V and 4 bases from J, leaving 8 bases between. The CDR3 sequence is 14 residues long. Per germline, CDR1 SGHRS and CDR2 YFSETQ. CDR3 loop: CASSLQSFNEKLFF. For the CDR3, the DNA is TGCGCCAGCAGCTTGCAAAGCTTTAATGAAAAACTGTTTTTT.

V usage is TRBV11-3 and J usage is TRBJ2-4, with TRBD1 matching over 9 bases. V trimming: 5 bases; J trimming: 6 bases; junction bases outside the gene matches: 5. The CDR3 contains 14 residues. CDR1 is SGHNT, CDR2 YENEEA, per germline. The CDR3 DNA reads TGTGCCAGCAGCCCGCGACAGGGGGGAAACATTCAGTACTTC. Protein sequence: CASSPRQGGNIQYF.

J is TRBJ2-1 and V is TRBV28; 14 bases agree with TRBD2. Germline assignment: CDR1 MDHEN and CDR2 SYDVKM. The CDR3 runs to 16 residues. The ends lost 7 bases at V and 9 bases at J; junction bases unmatched: 11. CDR3 region: CASITTGLAGAAEQFF. The DNA for the CDR3 is TGTGCCAGCATCACCACGGGACTAGCGGGAGCGGCTGAGCAGTTCTTC.

The chain is built from TRBV7-9 and TRBJ1-1; TRBD1 matches at 8 bases. The length of the CDR3 is 14 residues. V shed 4 bases, J shed 1 base, and the junction held 2 bases outside the gene matches. The V gene's germline CDR1 is SEHNR and CDR2 FQNEAQ (reference sequence). The CDR3 DNA reads TGTGCCAGCAGCTCCGGGACAGGGAACACTGAAGCTTTCTTT. Protein product: CASSSGTGNTEAFF.

V is TRBV6-5 and J is TRBJ1-1, with TRBD1 matching 8 bases. Germline CDR1 reads MNHEY; CDR2 reads SVGAGI. The CDR3 sequence is 11 residues long. With 6 bases clipped from V and 10 bases from J, the junction kept 4 bases outside the gene matches. CDR3 DNA: TGTGCCAGCAGGCAGGGGGCGCGAGCTTTCTTT. Its protein is CASRQGARAFF.

This rearrangement joins TRBV20-1 to TRBJ1-4, with unresolved D. The CDR3 is 11 residues long. Germline V gene lookup returns CDR1 DFQATT and CDR2 SNEGSKA (reference sequence). V was shortened by 6 bases and J by 13 bases, with 15 bases between the two germline ends. CDR3 sequence reads: CSAPRFERLFF. The CDR3 nucleotides are TGCAGTGCCCCCCGGTTTGAGAGACTGTTTTTT.

A remark on this clone: The sample holds other DNA sequences that translate to the same CDR3. J is TRBJ2-7 and V is TRBV19; 9 bases line up with TRBD1. This CDR3 contains 14 residues. With V trimmed by 6 bases and J by 1 base, 4 bases remained unmatched. Germline-derived CDR1 and CDR2 are LNHDA and SQIVND (reference sequence). The CDR3, as DNA: TGTGCCAGTAGCAGGGACAGGGCTTCCTACGAGCAGTACTTC. It is translated as CASSRDRASYEQYF.

The gene calls are TRBV7-2 and TRBJ1-5; D is uncertain. This CDR3 has 15 amino acids. The V end was cut by 5 bases, the J end by 3 bases, with 14 bases between. Germline-derived CDR1 and CDR2 are SGHTA and FQGNSA. The CDR3 sequence: CASSVHAGPNQPQHF. The CDR3 DNA sequence: TGTGCCAGCAGCGTACATGCGGGTCCCAATCAGCCCCAGCATTTT.

V is TRBV19 and J is TRBJ2-7; D is uncertain. CDR1 and CDR2 (germline): LNHDA, SQIVND (reference sequence). This CDR3 has 15 amino acids. V was trimmed by 5 bases and J by 4 bases, leaving 18 bases between them. CDR3: CASSHEVAKAYEQYF. The CDR3 nucleotides read TGTGCCAGTAGTCATGAGGTCGCCAAGGCGTACGAGCAGTACTTC.

The gene calls are TRBV28 and TRBJ1-4; the D is unclear. This CDR3 contains 14 residues. Germline V lookup: CDR1 MDHEN, CDR2 SYDVKM. V was pared by 5 bases and J by 1 base, with 8 bases between. The CDR3 nucleotides read TGTGCCAGCAGTCTTCCGGGAACTAATGAAAAACTGTTTTTT. It codes for CASSLPGTNEKLFF.

The chain employs TRBV10-3 and TRBJ1-2, with D hard to call. CDR1 is ENHRY and CDR2 is SYGVKD in the germline V gene. V was clipped by 7 bases and J by 0 bases, with 3 bases between them. The CDR3 is made up of 11 amino acids. Here the CDR3 reads CAIKANYGYTF. The CDR3 DNA reads as TGTGCCATCAAAGCTAACTATGGCTACACCTTC.

V is TRBV2 and J is TRBJ2-2; D might be TRBD1 (6 bases). The CDR3 has 14 amino acids. V gave up 6 bases and J gave up 3 bases, with 11 bases separating them. Germline assignment: CDR1 SNHLY and CDR2 FYNNEI. The CDR3 is CASRGHRYTGELFF. CDR3 DNA: TGTGCCAGCAGGGGACACAGGTACACCGGGGAGCTGTTTTTT. Together with reference TRBV2 and TRBJ2-2, the CDR3 gives the full variable domain: EPEVTQTPSHQVTQMGQEVILRCVPISNHLYFYWYRQILGQKVEFLVSFYNNEISEKSEIFDDQFSVERPDGSNFTLKIRSTKLEDSAMYFCASRGHRYTGELFFGEGSRLTVL.

J is TRBJ2-1 and V is TRBV9; a weak D match, TRBD2 (6 bases). V was trimmed by 4 bases and J by 0 bases, leaving 11 bases between them. The CDR3 spans 15 residues. Per germline, CDR1 SGDLS and CDR2 YYNGEE. In nucleotides, the CDR3 is TGTGCCAGCAGCCCACGCGGGGACTCCTACAATGAGCAGTTCTTC. This translates into CASSPRGDSYNEQFF.

The genes are TRBV4-2 and TRBJ2-7; TRBD2 matches at 8 bases. The CDR3 length is 16 residues. J was trimmed by 1 base and V by 1 base; bases with no gene match: 6. CDR1 is LGHNA and CDR2 is YNFKEQ in the germline V gene. This chain's CDR3 is CASSQAAGTRSYEQYF. Written as DNA, the CDR3 is TGTGCCAGCAGCCAAGCGGCCGGGACTAGGTCCTACGAGCAGTACTTC.

The chain joins TRBV30 to TRBJ2-7, with TRBD1 as a possible D gene (5 bases). CDR1 and CDR2 from the germline V gene are GTSNPN and SVGIG (reference sequence). The length of the CDR3 is 14 residues. V lost 0 bases and J 3 bases, leaving 12 bases between the germline ends. DNA of the CDR3: TGTGCCTGGAGTGTATCGTGGGGCGACTACGAGCAGTACTTC. Its translation is CAWSVSWGDYEQYF.

V usage is TRBV29-1 and J usage is TRBJ1-4; tentative D call: TRBD1 (6 bases). Trimming stripped 6 bases from V and 7 bases from J, with 9 bases between. CDR1 is SQVTM, CDR2 ANQGSEA, per germline. The CDR3 sequence is 11 residues long. The CDR3 DNA reads TGCAGCGTAATGGGGGCTGAAAAACTGTTTTTT. Protein product: CSVMGAEKLFF.

V gene TRBV28 combines with J gene TRBJ1-1, with a weak D call TRBD1 (5 bases). Germline V gene data show CDR1 as MDHEN and CDR2 as SYDVKM. V lost 3 bases, J lost 8 bases, and 10 bases lay in between. The CDR3 is 12 amino acids. This CDR3 reads CASSFQGSEAFF. DNA for the CDR3: TGTGCCAGCAGTTTCCAGGGATCCGAAGCTTTCTTT.

On this clone itself: One end of the junction is discordant with germline, which a read error may explain. V gene TRBV7-7 combines with J gene TRBJ2-5; TRBD1 aligns across 10 bases. The CDR3 contains 16 residues. The germline V gene has CDR1 SSHAT and CDR2 FNYEAQ (reference sequence). DNA of the CDR3: TGTGCTAGCAGCCCAGAATTTCGACAGGGGGCTGCGACCCAGTACTTC. The encoded protein is CASSPEFRQGAATQYF. Looking up the rest from reference TRBV7-7 and TRBJ2-5 gives the full variable domain: GAGVSQSPRYKVTKRGQDVTLRCDPISSHATLYWYQQALGQGPEFLTYFNYEAQPDKSGLPSDRFSAERPEGSISTLTIQRTEQRDSAMYRCASSPEFRQGAATQYFGPGTRLLVL.

The gene calls are TRBV7-9 and TRBJ2-3; unclear D gene. The germline gives CDR1 SEHNR, CDR2 FQNEAQ (reference sequence). The CDR3 has 15 residues. With 4 bases removed from V and 1 base from J, the gap between germline ends came to 12 bases. The DNA of the CDR3 is TGTGCCAGCAGCTCGAATGGGGTTGGCACAGATACGCAGTATTTT. Translation: CASSSNGVGTDTQYF.

V usage is TRBV12-1 and J usage is TRBJ1-4. TRBV12-1 is recorded as a pseudogene. The length of the CDR3 is 16 residues. DNA for the CDR3: TGTGCCAGCAGCTCGCCCTCGGGTAGGGTGAAGGAAAAACTGTTTTTT. Translation gives CASSSPSGRVKEKLFF.

The chain couples TRBV29-1 to TRBJ1-3, with D perhaps TRBD1 (6 bases). Trimming cost V 7 bases and J 2 bases, with 12 bases left between them. The CDR3 is made up of 13 amino acids. Germline CDR1 reads SQVTM; CDR2 reads ANQGSEA. The DNA for the CDR3 is TGCAGCGGTATGCACAGGGCTGGAAACACCATATATTTT. This sequence encodes CSGMHRAGNTIYF.

J is TRBJ1-2 and V is TRBV14; 7 nucleotides agree with TRBD1. CDR1 SGHDN and CDR2 FVKESK come from the germline V gene. Germline trimming cut 4 bases from V and 1 base from J; bases unmatched to any gene: 15. This CDR3 is 18 amino acids long. CDR3 in amino acids: CASSRSGDRLFNNYGYTF. CDR3 sequence (DNA): TGTGCCAGCAGCCGCAGTGGGGACAGACTGTTTAATAACTATGGCTACACCTTC.

V usage is TRBV7-9 and J usage is TRBJ2-3, with a tentative D call TRBD2 (5 bases). In germline, CDR1 is SEHNR, CDR2 FQNEAQ (reference sequence). CDR3 length: 14 amino acids. V lost 7 bases to trimming and J lost 10 bases, with 21 bases between them. The CDR3 nucleotides read TGTGCCAGCACCTCGGGTGTCCCTCGGGATGCGCAGTATTTT. Its protein is CASTSGVPRDAQYF.

For the CDR3, the DNA is TGTGCCAGCAGCGTAGGTTCGGACTCCACCCAGTACTTC. This codes for CASSVGSDSTQYF. The V call is TRBV9, the J call TRBJ2-5; a weak D match, TRBD2 (5 bases). Germline V gives CDR1 SGDLS, CDR2 YYNGEE. Trimming took off 0 bases at V and 8 bases at J, with 11 bases between the two ends. CDR3 length equals 13 residues.

The chain recombines TRBV30 with TRBJ2-3; no definite D call. The germline V gene encodes CDR1 GTSNPN and CDR2 SVGIG (reference sequence). The CDR3 totals 10 residues. Trimming took 5 bases from V and 8 from J, leaving 8 bases between them. DNA of the CDR3: TGTGCCTGGGGGTTGGGTACGCAGTATTTT. Its protein product is CAWGLGTQYF.

The chain links TRBV7-6 to TRBJ1-3; 7 positions agree with TRBD1. Germline V gene lookup returns CDR1 SGHVS and CDR2 FNYEAQ. Trimming removed 4 bases from V and 3 bases from J; junction bases left unmatched: 12. The CDR3 spans 17 residues. The CDR3 DNA follows: TGTGCCAGCAGCTCTACTCATCGGACAGGTAGTGGAAACACCATATATTTT. It translates to CASSSTHRTGSGNTIYF.

The rearrangement links TRBV10-2 to TRBJ2-3; tentatively, D is TRBD2 (6 bases). The CDR3 is 12 amino acids. The V gene's germline CDR1 is WSHSY and CDR2 SAAADI. V was shortened by 8 bases and J by 2 bases, with 8 bases between the two germline ends. The CDR3 sequence is CASWGLTDTQYF. The CDR3 bases are TGCGCCAGCTGGGGACTCACAGATACGCAGTATTTT.